What follows is one T cell receptor (beta chain) and its context. This sample is drawn from a study of cytomegalovirus exposure and HLA in healthy donors. 13 Jbeta primers and 60 Vbeta primers were used for the PCR. Sequencing was performed with immunoSEQ multiplex PCR; in TCRdb, only in-frame clones are kept and a portion is missing. The table has some 190,000 clones, over 60% seen once; the top ten hold more than 4.5%. CDR3 length: 13 amino acids. Trimming left V 5 bases short and J 7 bases short, with 12 bases between. Germline V gene sequence: CDR1 SGHAT, CDR2 FQNNGV. The chain recombines TRBV11-2 with TRBJ2-4, with D possibly TRBD1 on 5 matching bases. The sequence was collected from a man aged 25 to 45 in good health and CMV-seropositive. Sequenced sample: PBMCs. The CDR3 reads CASSRWGPNIQYF. The CDR3, as DNA: TGTGCCAGCAGCCGGTGGGGCCCTAACATTCAGTACTTC.